The 22 T cell receptor beta chains below all came from one sample that was sequenced in a study of blood T cell repertoires in COVID-19. The table came from immunoSEQ multiplex PCR; TCRdb's copy has only in-frame clones and leaves some out. The sample lists hundreds of thousands of clones, under 90% occurring once. Sequences were obtained from PBMCs or T cells enriched from blood (not recorded which). These receptors were obtained from a woman in her 50s who had been exposed to COVID-19.

This clone was picked up many times. The chain couples TRBV19 to TRBJ2-4, with a possible D match to TRBD1 (6 bases). The CDR3 has 14 amino acids. V dropped 5 bases and J dropped 1 base, with 9 bases sitting between them. Germline V gene sequence: CDR1 LNHDA, CDR2 SQIVND (reference sequence). CDR3 DNA: TGTGCCAGTAGTTACAGGGCTGCCAAAAACATTCAGTACTTC. It codes for CASSYRAAKNIQYF.

The V call is TRBV3-1 (or the pseudogene TRBV3-2), the J call TRBJ1-1; 7 bases are shared with TRBD1. V trimming: 3 bases; J trimming: 4 bases; junction bases outside the gene matches: 5. Germline V gives CDR1 LGHDT, CDR2 YNNKEL (reference sequence). The CDR3 consists of 14 residues. The CDR3 nucleotides are TGTGCCAGCAGCCAGGGGGACAGCCGCACTGAAGCTTTCTTT. Protein sequence: CASSQGDSRTEAFF.

This clone was observed once. The V gene is TRBV3-1 (or the pseudogene TRBV3-2), the J gene TRBJ1-1, with 7 bases aligning to TRBD1. The CDR3 loop spans 14 amino acids. Trimming at V came to 5 bases and at J to 2 bases, leaving 5 bases not matched to a gene. Germline V gene data show CDR1 as LGHDT and CDR2 as YNNKEL (reference sequence). The CDR3 DNA is TGTGCCAGCAGCTCGGGACAGTTCAACACTGAAGCTTTCTTT. Its translation: CASSSGQFNTEAFF.

The chain carries TRBV6-5 and TRBJ2-7; TRBD1 matches at 8 bases. The CDR3 runs 13 residues. Germline V gives CDR1 MNHEY, CDR2 SVGAGI. The junction had 4 bases not matched to a gene; V was cut back by 5 bases and J by 4 bases. This chain's CDR3 is CASSTTGEYEQYF. DNA for the CDR3: TGTGCCAGCAGTACGACAGGGGAGTACGAGCAGTACTTC.

The V call is TRBV7-2, the J call TRBJ2-7; 7 nucleotides line up with TRBD1. CDR3 length equals 11 residues. J gave up 10 bases and V 4 bases, and 4 bases lay outside the gene matches. Germline values: CDR1 SGHTA, CDR2 FQGNSA. CDR3 protein: CASSYNRGQYF. The CDR3 DNA follows: TGTGCCAGCAGCTATAACAGGGGACAGTACTTC.

The V call is TRBV7-9, the J call TRBJ2-7; D is undetermined. The germline gives CDR1 SEHNR, CDR2 FQNEAQ (reference sequence). The CDR3 covers 13 residues. V lost 4 bases, J lost 3 bases, and 10 bases lay in between. This CDR3 reads CASSSPVGYEQYF. The CDR3 coding sequence is TGTGCCAGCAGCTCCCCGGTTGGCTACGAGCAGTACTTC.

The rearrangement uses TRBV30 and TRBJ1-1; D possibly corresponds to TRBD1 (6 bases). The germline V gene encodes CDR1 GTSNPN and CDR2 SVGIG (reference sequence). V was shortened by 2 bases and J by 0 bases, with 7 bases between the two germline ends. This CDR3 is built from 13 residues. The CDR3, as DNA: TGTGCCTGGAGTCCAGGGGTGAACACTGAAGCTTTCTTT. Its translation: CAWSPGVNTEAFF.

The gene calls are TRBV18 and TRBJ2-1; TRBD2 matches at 10 bases. The CDR3 contains 13 residues. Per the germline V gene, CDR1 is KGHSH and CDR2 is LQKENI. With 4 bases clipped from V and 8 bases from J, the junction kept 2 bases outside the gene matches. The CDR3 DNA is TGTGCCAGCTCACTAGCGGGGGGTTATGAGCAGTTCTTC. It yields the protein CASSLAGGYEQFF.

This chain joins TRBV30 and TRBJ2-2, with 8 bases lining up with TRBD1. The germline gives CDR1 GTSNPN, CDR2 SVGIG (reference sequence). The V and J ends lost 0 bases and 0 bases, in that order; junction bases with no gene match: 15. The CDR3 extends over 20 amino acids. Written as DNA, the CDR3 is TGTGCCTGGAGTGTACATCGAGCAGGGGGCTTAATCTCGAACACCGGGGAGCTGTTTTTT. This gives the protein CAWSVHRAGGLISNTGELFF.

This clone was counted once. The chain uses TRBV6-5 and TRBJ1-1; unclear D gene. Germline CDR1 and CDR2: MNHEY and SVGAGI. The V end lost 0 bases, the J end lost 4 bases, and 9 bases lay between the germline ends. The CDR3 contains 14 residues. The CDR3 here is CASSYSGLGTEAFF. In DNA, the CDR3 is TGTGCCAGCAGTTACTCGGGCCTTGGCACTGAAGCTTTCTTT.

The rearrangement joins TRBV10-1 to TRBJ2-1, with D perhaps matching TRBD1 (5 bases). V was trimmed by 0 bases and J by 4 bases, leaving 10 bases between them. CDR1 is WNHNN, CDR2 SYGVQD, per germline (reference sequence). CDR3 length equals 15 residues. CDR3 nucleotide sequence: TGCGCCAGCAGTGAGTCGGGGCGCGCGTACAATGAGCAGTTCTTC. Its protein product is CASSESGRAYNEQFF.

This clone showed up just a few times. V and J are TRBV19 and TRBJ1-1, with 9 bases lining up with TRBD1. CDR1 is LNHDA, CDR2 SQIVND, per germline (reference sequence). V shed 6 bases and J 2 bases; nucleotides not matched to a gene: 4. This CDR3 is 14 amino acids long. In DNA form, the CDR3 reads TGTGCCAGTAGCACACAGGGGGCAAACACTGAAGCTTTCTTT. This encodes CASSTQGANTEAFF.

The V call is TRBV4-1, the J call TRBJ2-7; 7 bases agree with TRBD1. Germline lookup yields CDR1 MGHRA and CDR2 YSYEKL. The CDR3 runs 13 residues. The trim removed 2 bases at V and 4 bases at J, leaving 2 bases unmatched. The CDR3 loop is CASSQTGEYEQYF. The CDR3 nucleotides read TGCGCCAGCAGCCAAACAGGGGAGTACGAGCAGTACTTC.

The gene calls are TRBV19 and TRBJ1-5, with a possible D match to TRBD1 (6 bases). The V gene's germline CDR1 is LNHDA and CDR2 SQIVND (reference sequence). The CDR3 sequence is 18 residues long. Trimming took 3 bases from V and 3 from J, leaving 21 bases between them. DNA of the CDR3: TGTGCCAGTAGTATCCAAACAGGGATTGGTGATGACAATCAGCCCCAGCATTTT. Translating it yields CASSIQTGIGDDNQPQHF.

J is TRBJ2-5 and V is TRBV27; 8 bases match TRBD2. Germline CDR1 MNHEY, CDR2 SMNVEV (reference sequence). Losses at the gene ends were 6 bases for V and 7 bases for J; bases not matched to a gene: 13. The CDR3 is 15 residues long. The CDR3 DNA is TGTGCCAGCAGGCCGGGACTAGGAACCACAGGGACCCAGTACTTC. Amino acids: CASRPGLGTTGTQYF.

The chain uses TRBV13 and TRBJ2-2; unclear D gene. V was cut by 3 bases and J by 5 bases, with 13 bases left in between. Per the germline V gene, CDR1 is PRHDT and CDR2 is FYEKMQ (reference sequence). This CDR3 has 15 amino acids. The CDR3 loop reads CASSFRSFGTGELFF. CDR3 sequence (DNA): TGTGCCAGCAGCTTTAGGAGTTTTGGGACCGGGGAGCTGTTTTTT.

The rearrangement uses TRBV11-2 and TRBJ2-2; no clear D gene. The V gene's germline CDR1 is SGHAT and CDR2 FQNNGV. The CDR3 is made up of 14 amino acids. The V end was cut by 2 bases, the J end by 5 bases, with 9 bases between. CDR3 region: CASSLMANTGELFF. The CDR3 bases are TGTGCCAGCAGCTTAATGGCCAATACCGGGGAGCTGTTTTTT.

V usage is TRBV5-1 and J usage is TRBJ2-4; 10 bases align to TRBD1. The CDR3 contains 16 residues. Germline V gene lookup returns CDR1 SGHRS and CDR2 YFSETQ. V dropped 0 bases and J dropped 6; count of bases not matched to a gene: 6. The CDR3 loop reads CASSLAERTGGNIQYF. CDR3 nucleotides: TGCGCCAGCAGCTTGGCCGAGCGGACAGGGGGAAACATTCAGTACTTC.

The count of this clone is one. The rearrangement joins TRBV7-2 to TRBJ2-3; D is possibly TRBD2 (6 bases). The CDR3 totals 16 residues. From germline, CDR1 is SGHTA and CDR2 FQGNSA. Between the trimmed V and J ends, which lost 4 bases and 0 bases, there was a span of 14 bases. The CDR3, as DNA: TGTGCCAGCAGCTCGAGCAGGACTACTAGCACAGATACGCAGTATTTT. It translates to CASSSSRTTSTDTQYF.

The V and J genes are TRBV2 and TRBJ1-6, with TRBD1 as a possible D gene (6 bases). CDR3 length: 15 amino acids. Trimming shortened V by 3 bases and J by 12 bases, and 18 bases separated the two germline ends. Germline loops: CDR1 SNHLY, CDR2 FYNNEI. CDR3: CASSESGARDIPLHF. CDR3 DNA: TGTGCCAGCAGTGAGTCAGGGGCTCGAGATATACCCCTCCACTTT.

The gene calls are TRBV29-1 and TRBJ2-5, with 9 positions matching TRBD2. The CDR3 has 15 residues. Germline CDR1 is SQVTM and CDR2 is ANQGSEA. V lost 1 base and J lost 4; bases outside the gene matches: 7. The CDR3 bases are TGCAGCGTTGAAGCTCCCCTGACTAGCGGAGAGACCCAGTACTTC. Residues: CSVEAPLTSGETQYF.

This chain uses TRBV10-3 with TRBJ2-1; 13 positions match TRBD2. V lost 6 bases, J lost 8 bases, and 13 bases stayed unmatched. Germline CDR1 reads ENHRY; CDR2 reads SYGVKD. This CDR3 is 17 amino acids long. CDR3 residues: CAISPSRTSGGADEQFF. CDR3 DNA sequence: TGTGCCATCAGCCCCAGTCGTACTAGCGGGGGGGCCGATGAGCAGTTCTTC.